One T cell receptor beta chain is described in this entry. The antigen is not known. The sample belongs to a study of shared clonotypes between healthy human individuals. The overall study: Researchers drew samples from a couple of women and a few men aged 18 to 49. Findings and caveats of the study: Since donors were few, the genetic and exposure-history diversity represented was limited.

Splitting the CD4+ cells yielded a CD45RA+ naive subset and a CD45RA-negative memory subset. CDR1 and CDR2 (germline): SQVTM, ANQGSEA. V lost 5 bases and J lost 4; bases outside the gene matches: 11. CDR3 length: 15 residues. Assay execution took place at the deep level. Repertoires were generated with immunoSEQ multiplex PCR, while TCRdb's copy carries only in-frame clones and drops some. This table has roughly 1,600,000 clones, around 98.5% appearing once. V is TRBV29-1 and J is TRBJ1-2; 9 bases map to TRBD1. Source material: naive CD4+ T cells sorted from blood. The subset was: CD45RA+ positively selected. This receptor was identified in a man in his thirties or forties in good health. CDR3 residues: CSVPPGQGVGYGYTF. The CDR3 nucleotides read TGCAGCGTTCCACCGGGACAGGGAGTAGGCTATGGCTACACCTTC.